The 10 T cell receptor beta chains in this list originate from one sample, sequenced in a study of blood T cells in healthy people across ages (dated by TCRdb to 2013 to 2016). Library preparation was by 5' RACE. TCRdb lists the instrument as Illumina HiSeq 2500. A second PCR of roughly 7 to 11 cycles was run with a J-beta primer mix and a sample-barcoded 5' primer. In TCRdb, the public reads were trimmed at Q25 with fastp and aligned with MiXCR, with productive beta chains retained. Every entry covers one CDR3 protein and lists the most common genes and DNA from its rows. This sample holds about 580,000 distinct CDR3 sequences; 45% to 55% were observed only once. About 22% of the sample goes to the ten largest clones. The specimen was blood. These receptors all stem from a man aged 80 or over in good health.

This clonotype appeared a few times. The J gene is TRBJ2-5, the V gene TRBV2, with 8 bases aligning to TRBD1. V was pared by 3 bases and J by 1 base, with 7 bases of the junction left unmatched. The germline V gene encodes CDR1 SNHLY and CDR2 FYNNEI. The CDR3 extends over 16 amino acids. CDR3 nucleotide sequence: TGTGCCAGCAGTGACAGGGGGCTGTCTAGCCAAGAGACCCAGTACTTC. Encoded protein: CASSDRGLSSQETQYF. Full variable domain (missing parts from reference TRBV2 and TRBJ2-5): EPEVTQTPSHQVTQMGQEVILRCVPISNHLYFYWYRQILGQKVEFLVSFYNNEISEKSEIFDDQFSVERPDGSNFTLKIRSTKLEDSAMYFCASSDRGLSSQETQYFGPGTRLLVL.

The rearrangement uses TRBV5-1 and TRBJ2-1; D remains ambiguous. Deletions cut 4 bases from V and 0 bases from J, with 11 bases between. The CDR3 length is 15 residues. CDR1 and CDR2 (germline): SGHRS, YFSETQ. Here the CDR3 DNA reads TGCGCCAGCAGCCCCCGTTCCAGCTCCTACAATGAGCAGTTCTTC. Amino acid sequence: CASSPRSSSYNEQFF. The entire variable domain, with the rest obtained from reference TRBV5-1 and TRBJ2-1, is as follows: KAGVTQTPRYLIKTRGQQVTLSCSPISGHRSVSWYQQTPGQGLQFLFEYFSETQRNKGNFPGRFSGRQFSNSRSEMNVSTLELGDSALYLCASSPRSSSYNEQFFGPGTRLTVL.

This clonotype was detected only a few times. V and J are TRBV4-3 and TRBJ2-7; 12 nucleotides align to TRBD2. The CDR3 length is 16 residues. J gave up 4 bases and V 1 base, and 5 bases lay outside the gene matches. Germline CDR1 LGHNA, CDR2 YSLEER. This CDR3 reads CASSQGLAGVRYEQYF. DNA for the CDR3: TGCGCCAGCAGCCAAGGACTAGCGGGAGTACGATACGAGCAGTACTTC.

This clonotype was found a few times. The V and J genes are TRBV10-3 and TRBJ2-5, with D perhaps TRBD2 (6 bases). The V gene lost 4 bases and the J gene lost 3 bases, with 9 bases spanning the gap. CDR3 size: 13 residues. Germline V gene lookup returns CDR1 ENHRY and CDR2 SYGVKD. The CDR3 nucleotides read TGTGCCATCAGTGTATCGGGGGAAGAGACCCAGTACTTC. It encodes CAISVSGEETQYF.

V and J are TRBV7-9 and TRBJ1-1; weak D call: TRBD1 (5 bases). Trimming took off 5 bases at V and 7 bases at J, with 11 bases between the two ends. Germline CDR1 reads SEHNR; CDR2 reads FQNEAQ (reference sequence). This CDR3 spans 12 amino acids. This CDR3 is CASSRGEIEAFF. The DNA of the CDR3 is TGTGCCAGCAGCCGGGGGGAGATTGAAGCTTTCTTT.

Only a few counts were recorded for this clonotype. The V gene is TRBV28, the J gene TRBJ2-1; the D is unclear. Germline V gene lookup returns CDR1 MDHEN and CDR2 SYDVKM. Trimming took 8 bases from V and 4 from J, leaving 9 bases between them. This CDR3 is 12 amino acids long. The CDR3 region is CASQEPYNEQFF. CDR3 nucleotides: TGTGCCAGCCAGGAACCGTACAATGAGCAGTTCTTC.

The CDR3 DNA follows: TGCAGCGTTGAAGCGGGGGACTGGGCTGAAGCTTTCTTT. Amino acids: CSVEAGDWAEAFF. The V and J genes are TRBV29-1 and TRBJ1-1, with D tentatively TRBD1 (5 bases). The CDR3 totals 13 residues. Trimming pared 1 base from V and 6 bases from J, leaving 12 bases between. The germline V gene encodes CDR1 SQVTM and CDR2 ANQGSEA.

The DNA of the CDR3 is TGTGCCAGCAGCAGACAGGGAGCGGACATTCAGTACTTC. This codes for CASSRQGADIQYF. The chain joins TRBV13 to TRBJ2-4; 7 bases agree with TRBD1. The CDR3 is 13 residues long. Germline V gene lookup returns CDR1 PRHDT and CDR2 FYEKMQ (reference sequence). V shed 5 bases and J 8 bases; nucleotides not matched to a gene: 6.

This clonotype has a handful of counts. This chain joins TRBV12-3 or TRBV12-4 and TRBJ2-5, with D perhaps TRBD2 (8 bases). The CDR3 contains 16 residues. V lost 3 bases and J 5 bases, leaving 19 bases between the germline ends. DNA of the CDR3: TGTGCCAGCAGTTTCGGCGGGACAGCGGGGGATGAGACCCAGTACTTC. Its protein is CASSFGGTAGDETQYF.

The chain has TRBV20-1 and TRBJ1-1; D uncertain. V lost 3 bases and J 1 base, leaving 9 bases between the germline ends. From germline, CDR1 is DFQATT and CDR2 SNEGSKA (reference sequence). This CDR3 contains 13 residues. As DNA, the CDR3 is TGCAGTGCTAGCCCTTATGGGAACACTGAAGCTTTCTTT. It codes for CSASPYGNTEAFF.